These 32 T cell receptor beta chains originate from one sample sequenced in a study of shared clonotypes between healthy human individuals. Using immunoSEQ multiplex PCR, the repertoire was profiled, and TCRdb retains in-frame clones only, with some absent. Of about 110,000 clones listed, less than 75% are singletons. Sequencing was done on a sample of memory CD8+ T cells sorted from blood. As to subset: CD45RO+ cells pooled with CCR7-negative TemRA cells. Receptor source: a woman younger than 45 in good health.

The chain recombines TRBV5-6 with TRBJ2-5; D is perhaps TRBD1 (5 bases). Trimming pared 2 bases from V and 1 base from J, leaving 12 bases between. The CDR3 contains 15 residues. The V gene's germline CDR1 is SGHDT and CDR2 YYEEEE. The CDR3 protein is CASSFQGEFQETQYF. In DNA, the CDR3 is TGTGCCAGCAGCTTTCAAGGGGAATTCCAAGAGACCCAGTACTTC.

J is TRBJ2-1 and V is TRBV11-3; 9 bases are a match to TRBD1. The V segment lost 0 bases and the J segment 8 bases; nucleotides outside the gene matches: 8. This CDR3 has 16 residues. CDR1 SGHNT and CDR2 YENEEA come from the germline V gene. The CDR3 nucleotides read TGTGCCAGCAGCTTAGAGGTGGGACAGGGTCCCCATGAGCAGTTCTTC. It encodes CASSLEVGQGPHEQFF.

This clone was counted a few times. The chain combines TRBV10-2 with TRBJ1-4; no firm D call. V was pared by 4 bases and J by 0 bases, with 6 bases between. CDR1 is WSHSY and CDR2 is SAAADI in the germline V gene. The CDR3 is made up of 14 amino acids. CDR3 sequence (DNA): TGCGCCAGCAGTGTAAGCGCAACTAATGAAAAACTGTTTTTT. Amino acid sequence: CASSVSATNEKLFF.

The rearrangement links TRBV18 to TRBJ1-1; TRBD1 is a possible D gene (5 bases). CDR3 length: 13 residues. Germline V lookup: CDR1 KGHSH, CDR2 LQKENI. Trimming cost V 4 bases and J 3 bases, with 9 bases left between them. The CDR3, as DNA: TGTGCCAGCTCACTCGGGGCGGACACTGAAGCTTTCTTT. This encodes CASSLGADTEAFF.

In its sample, this clone is medium-sized. The chain uses TRBV10-2 and TRBJ2-2; 11 bases fit TRBD2. The CDR3 is made up of 14 amino acids. V shed 6 bases, J shed 6 bases, and the junction held 3 bases outside the gene matches. The V gene's germline CDR1 is WSHSY and CDR2 SAAADI. CDR3 in amino acids: CASRLAGEAGELFF. The DNA for the CDR3 is TGCGCCAGCAGACTAGCGGGAGAAGCCGGGGAGCTGTTTTTT.

This chain joins TRBV4-2 and TRBJ2-2, with 10 bases aligning to TRBD2. The CDR3 is 18 residues long. The V segment lost 0 bases and the J segment 4 bases; nucleotides outside the gene matches: 8. Per germline, CDR1 LGHNA and CDR2 YNFKEQ. Here the CDR3 reads CASSQDSLAGAGTGELFF. CDR3 nucleotide sequence: TGTGCCAGCAGCCAAGACAGCCTAGCGGGAGCGGGCACCGGGGAGCTGTTTTTT.

The chain links TRBV28 to TRBJ2-7; D is possibly TRBD2 (6 bases). CDR1 is MDHEN and CDR2 is SYDVKM in the germline V gene. V was pared by 2 bases and J by 2 bases, with 10 bases between. The CDR3 totals 14 residues. The CDR3 reads CASSLIGGAYEQYF. The CDR3 DNA reads TGTGCCAGCAGTTTAATCGGCGGGGCCTACGAGCAGTACTTC.

The chain uses TRBV27 and TRBJ2-7, with TRBD2 matching over 11 bases. The CDR3 covers 16 residues. V shed 5 bases and J 3 bases; nucleotides not matched to a gene: 9. Germline V gene sequence: CDR1 MNHEY, CDR2 SMNVEV (reference sequence). The CDR3 sequence: CASSKIRLAGIYEQYF. In DNA, the CDR3 is TGTGCCAGCAGTAAAATTAGACTAGCGGGAATCTACGAGCAGTACTTC.

The chain has TRBV30 and TRBJ2-1, with D maybe TRBD2 (5 bases). V was shortened by 0 bases and J by 0 bases, with 6 bases between the two germline ends. Germline V gene data show CDR1 as GTSNPN and CDR2 as SVGIG (reference sequence). The CDR3 covers 14 residues. The CDR3: CAWSVTSSYNEQFF. For the CDR3, the DNA is TGTGCCTGGAGTGTTACTAGCTCCTACAATGAGCAGTTCTTC.

The rearrangement links TRBV4-1 to TRBJ2-1; D remains unclear. Germline assignment: CDR1 MGHRA and CDR2 YSYEKL. CDR3 length: 15 residues. With 6 bases removed from V and 1 base from J, the gap between germline ends came to 13 bases. CDR3 loop: CASSRSTVSYNEQFF. CDR3 DNA sequence: TGCGCCAGCAGTCGATCGACTGTATCCTACAATGAGCAGTTCTTC.

The chain has TRBV5-1 and TRBJ2-2; TRBD2 matches 14 bases. This CDR3 comprises 16 residues. Per the germline V gene, CDR1 is SGHRS and CDR2 is YFSETQ. Trimming took 4 bases from V and 6 from J; bases not matched to a gene: 5. CDR3 residues: CASSGGLAGVPGELFF. CDR3 bases: TGCGCCAGCAGCGGGGGACTAGCGGGAGTGCCCGGGGAGCTGTTTTTT.

This sequence joins TRBV28 and TRBJ2-7, with 10 bases that match TRBD1. This CDR3 region has 16 residues. V shed 6 bases and J 1 base; nucleotides not matched to a gene: 9. CDR1 and CDR2 from the germline V gene are MDHEN and SYDVKM. This CDR3 reads CASSNFPGQGSYEQYF. The CDR3 region has the DNA TGTGCCAGCAGCAATTTTCCGGGACAGGGGTCCTACGAGCAGTACTTC.

The J gene is TRBJ2-1, the V gene TRBV28, with 7 bases lining up with TRBD2. Germline CDR1 MDHEN, CDR2 SYDVKM. CDR3 size: 15 residues. The V gene end was trimmed by 3 bases and the J gene end by 6 bases; junction bases not matched to a gene: 8. CDR3 sequence: CASSFELASLNEQFF. The CDR3, as DNA: TGTGCCAGCAGTTTTGAACTAGCGTCTCTCAATGAGCAGTTCTTC.

J is TRBJ1-1 and V is TRBV28; 8 bases are shared with TRBD1. This CDR3 region has 15 residues. The V gene's germline CDR1 is MDHEN and CDR2 SYDVKM. V shed 5 bases, J shed 7 bases, and the junction held 12 bases outside the gene matches. CDR3 amino acids: CASSPPTGVEVEAFF. The CDR3 nucleotides read TGTGCCAGCAGTCCACCGACAGGGGTGGAAGTTGAAGCTTTCTTT.

A word on this clone: Other nucleotide sequences from this sample produce the same CDR3. V and J are TRBV28 and TRBJ2-7; D is ambiguous. The CDR3 sequence is 11 residues long. Trimming cost V 3 bases and J 5 bases, with 5 bases left between them. Per the germline V gene, CDR1 is MDHEN and CDR2 is SYDVKM. This CDR3 is CASSFENEQYF. The CDR3 nucleotides are TGTGCCAGCAGTTTTGAAAACGAGCAGTACTTC.

The genes are TRBV7-8 and TRBJ2-3; 7 bases fit TRBD2. The CDR3 runs 14 residues. Germline CDR1 SGHVS, CDR2 FQNEAQ. Trimming took 7 bases from V and 0 from J; bases not matched to a gene: 4. CDR3 sequence (DNA): TGTGCCAGCAAGGGGAGGGGAAGCACAGATACGCAGTATTTT. Translating it yields CASKGRGSTDTQYF.

The chain joins TRBV29-1 to TRBJ1-2, with no clear D. Looked up from germline, CDR1 is SQVTM and CDR2 is ANQGSEA. V was trimmed by 4 bases and J by 1 base, leaving 10 bases between them. This CDR3 comprises 13 residues. The CDR3 reads CSVGSDFNYGYTF. CDR3 DNA: TGCAGCGTTGGTTCTGACTTTAACTATGGCTACACCTTC.

The chain uses TRBV6-5 and TRBJ2-1; 10 positions agree with TRBD2. The CDR3 has 14 residues. CDR1 is MNHEY and CDR2 is SVGAGI in the germline V gene. V dropped 5 bases and J dropped 6; count of bases not matched to a gene: 4. In DNA form, the CDR3 reads TGTGCCAGCAGTCCCGGGACTAGCGCCAATGAGCAGTTCTTC. It encodes CASSPGTSANEQFF.

The chain recombines TRBV12-2 with TRBJ2-7; whether TRBD2, the table's D call, matches the DNA was not checked. TRBV12-2 is a pseudogene. There are 14 residues in the CDR3. The CDR3 protein is CASRRRIGTYEQYF. For the CDR3, the DNA is TGTGCAAGTCGCCGACGAATCGGGACTTACGAGCAGTACTTC.

This clone was counted only a few times. The CDR3 coding sequence is TGCAGTGGACTGGACTACGAGCAGTACTTC. It codes for CSGLDYEQYF. V usage is TRBV20-1 and J usage is TRBJ2-7; no definite D call. V lost 7 bases and J 3 bases, leaving 7 bases between the germline ends. Germline CDR1 DFQATT, CDR2 SNEGSKA (reference sequence). There are 10 residues in the CDR3.

V and J are TRBV30 and TRBJ2-2, with D perhaps TRBD1 (6 bases). Trimming pared 6 bases from V and 0 bases from J, leaving 14 bases between. Germline CDR1 is GTSNPN and CDR2 is SVGIG (reference sequence). The CDR3 loop spans 15 amino acids. The CDR3 coding sequence is TGTGCCTGCTGGGACATTGAAACGAACACCGGGGAGCTGTTTTTT. Translated: CACWDIETNTGELFF.

The chain combines TRBV4-2 with TRBJ2-1; 11 bases match TRBD2. V lost 4 bases and J lost 7; bases outside the gene matches: 12. The CDR3 length is 17 residues. Germline V gene data show CDR1 as LGHNA and CDR2 as YNFKEQ. The CDR3 reads CASSPDPLAGVFNEQFF. In nucleotides, the CDR3 is TGTGCCAGCAGCCCCGACCCACTAGCGGGAGTTTTTAATGAGCAGTTCTTC.

CDR3 nucleotide sequence: TGTGCCAGCAGCACCTATGACACATCCTACGAGCAGTACTTC. Its protein is CASSTYDTSYEQYF. The chain links TRBV11-2 to TRBJ2-7; D unresolved. This CDR3 comprises 14 residues. Looked up from germline, CDR1 is SGHAT and CDR2 is FQNNGV. V gave up 5 bases and J gave up 1 base, with 12 bases separating them.

The V and J genes are TRBV27 and TRBJ1-5; the D is unclear. Germline CDR1 MNHEY, CDR2 SMNVEV (reference sequence). Trimming shortened V by 2 bases and J by 4 bases, and 15 bases separated the two germline ends. The CDR3 spans 16 residues. CDR3: CASSLTVAAANQPQHF. The CDR3 nucleotides read TGTGCCAGCAGTTTAACAGTGGCAGCGGCTAATCAGCCCCAGCATTTT.

This clone was detected ten times or more. The chain couples TRBV7-8 to TRBJ2-7, with TRBD1 matching 10 bases. The CDR3 is 15 residues long. After removal of 2 bases from V and 7 bases from J, the junction contained 8 bases not matched to a gene. The germline CDR1 and CDR2 sequences are SGHVS and FQNEAQ. CDR3 amino acids: CASSLSGTGAGEQYF. The CDR3 DNA is TGTGCCAGCAGCTTATCCGGGACAGGGGCTGGGGAGCAGTACTTC.

This clone appeared a few times. This rearrangement joins TRBV6-4 to TRBJ2-1; a weak D match, TRBD2 (6 bases). Per the germline V gene, CDR1 is MRHNA and CDR2 is SNTAGT. This CDR3 contains 13 residues. V was clipped by 6 bases and J by 5 bases, with 11 bases between them. DNA for the CDR3: TGTGCCAGCAGCCCCGGGACTCACAATGAGCAGTTCTTC. This sequence encodes CASSPGTHNEQFF.

In this sample, this clone turned up a few times. The rearrangement links TRBV25-1 to TRBJ2-7, with D possibly being TRBD1 (5 bases). The CDR3 runs 14 residues. Deletions cut 3 bases from V and 1 base from J, with 10 bases between. CDR1 is MGHDK, CDR2 SYGVNS, per germline. The DNA for the CDR3 is TGTGCCAGCAGTGAGGGGCAGCTATCCTACGAGCAGTACTTC. Translating gives CASSEGQLSYEQYF.

This clone appeared many times. The V and J genes are TRBV6-6 and TRBJ2-5, with D perhaps matching TRBD1 (6 bases). Germline values: CDR1 MNHNY, CDR2 SVGAGI (reference sequence). V was clipped by 7 bases and J by 5 bases, with 14 bases between them. The length of the CDR3 is 13 residues. CDR3 DNA: TGTGCCAGCACCTATGCGAGGGGGGAGACCCAGTACTTC. Its translation: CASTYARGETQYF.

The rearrangement uses TRBV7-6 and TRBJ1-1, with D possibly being TRBD1 (5 bases). The germline V and J ends were trimmed by 6 bases and 3 bases, with 11 bases remaining between them. There are 13 residues in the CDR3. The germline V gene has CDR1 SGHVS and CDR2 FNYEAQ. For the CDR3, the DNA is TGTGCCAGCAGTTTTCGACAGTACACTGAAGCTTTCTTT. This codes for CASSFRQYTEAFF.

CDR3 sequence reads: CASSVTGRPYEQYF. DNA of the CDR3: TGCGCCAGCAGCGTGACAGGCAGACCCTACGAGCAGTACTTC. The rearrangement joins TRBV5-1 to TRBJ2-7, with TRBD1 as a possible D gene (6 bases). Germline loops: CDR1 SGHRS, CDR2 YFSETQ. V was shortened by 4 bases and J by 2 bases, with 13 bases between the two germline ends. The CDR3 extends over 14 amino acids.

The V and J genes are TRBV27 and TRBJ2-7; D is uncertain. With 4 bases removed from V and 2 bases from J, the gap between germline ends came to 12 bases. The CDR3 runs to 14 residues. Germline values: CDR1 MNHEY, CDR2 SMNVEV (reference sequence). The chain's CDR3 is CASSSIDTPYEQYF. CDR3 DNA: TGTGCCAGCAGTTCAATAGACACTCCCTACGAGCAGTACTTC.

This clone has just a few counts. V and J are TRBV25-1 and TRBJ2-3; TRBD2 might be the D (6 bases). The CDR3 consists of 18 residues. Trimming took 4 bases from V and 7 from J, leaving 27 bases between them. CDR1 is MGHDK and CDR2 is SYGVNS in the germline V gene. In nucleotides, the CDR3 is TGTGCCAGCAGTGGCCCTACCCCGGGACTCCCCTTGGGATATACGCAGTATTTT. It is translated as CASSGPTPGLPLGYTQYF.